This T cell receptor beta chain was documented in a study of response to subunit inactivated influenza vaccine. Germline CDR1 is ENHRY and CDR2 is SYGVKD. Trimming cost V 1 base and J 0 bases, with 8 bases left between them. The CDR3 has 15 residues. TCRdb ran MiXCR on the RT-PCR reads and lists one entry per CDR3 protein. The sample records about 170,000 distinct CDR3 sequences, roughly a tenth being singletons. The TCR was taken from a man between 50 and 70 years old who received an inactivated influenza vaccine. J is TRBJ2-3 and V is TRBV10-3; no firm D call. This specimen consisted of CD8+ T cells sorted from PBMCs, obtained around 2 years after vaccination. Here the CDR3 reads CAISEWAVSTDTQYF. CDR3 bases: TGTGCCATCAGTGAGTGGGCAGTCAGCACAGATACGCAGTATTTT.